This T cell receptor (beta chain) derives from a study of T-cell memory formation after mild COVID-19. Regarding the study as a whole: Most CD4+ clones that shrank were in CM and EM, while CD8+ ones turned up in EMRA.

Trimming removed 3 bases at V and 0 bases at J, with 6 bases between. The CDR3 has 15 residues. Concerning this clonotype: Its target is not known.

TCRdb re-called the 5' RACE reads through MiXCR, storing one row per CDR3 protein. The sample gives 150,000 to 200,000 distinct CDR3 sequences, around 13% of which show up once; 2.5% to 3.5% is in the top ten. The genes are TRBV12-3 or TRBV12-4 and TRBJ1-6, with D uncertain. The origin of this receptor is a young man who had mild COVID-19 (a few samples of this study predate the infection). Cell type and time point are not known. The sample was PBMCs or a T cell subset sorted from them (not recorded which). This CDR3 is CASSLASSYNSPLHF. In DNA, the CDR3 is TGTGCCAGCAGTTTGGCGAGCTCCTATAATTCACCCCTCCACTTT.